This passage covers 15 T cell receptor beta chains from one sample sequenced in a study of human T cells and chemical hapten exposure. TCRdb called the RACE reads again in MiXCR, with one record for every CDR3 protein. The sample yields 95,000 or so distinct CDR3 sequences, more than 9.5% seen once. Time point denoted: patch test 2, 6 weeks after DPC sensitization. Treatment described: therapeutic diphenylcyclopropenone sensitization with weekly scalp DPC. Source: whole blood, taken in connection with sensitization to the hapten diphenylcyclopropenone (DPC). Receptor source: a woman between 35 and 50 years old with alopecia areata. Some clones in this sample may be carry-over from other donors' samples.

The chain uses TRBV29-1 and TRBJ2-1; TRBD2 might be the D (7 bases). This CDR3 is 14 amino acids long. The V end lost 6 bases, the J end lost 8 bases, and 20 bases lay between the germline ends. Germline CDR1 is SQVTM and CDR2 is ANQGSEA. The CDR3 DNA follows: TGCAGCGTAAGCGGGACACTTCCGGGGGATGAGCAGTTCTTC. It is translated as CSVSGTLPGDEQFF.

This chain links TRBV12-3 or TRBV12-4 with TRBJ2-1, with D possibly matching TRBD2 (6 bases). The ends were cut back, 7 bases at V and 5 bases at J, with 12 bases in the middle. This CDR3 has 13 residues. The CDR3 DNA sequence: TGTGCCAGCAACAACCGGGAGAACAATGAGCAGTTCTTC. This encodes CASNNRENNEQFF.

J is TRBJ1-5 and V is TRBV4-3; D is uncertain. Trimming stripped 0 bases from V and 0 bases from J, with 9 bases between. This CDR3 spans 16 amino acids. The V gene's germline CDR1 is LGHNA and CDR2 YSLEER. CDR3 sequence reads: CASSQDARSSNQPQHF. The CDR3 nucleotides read TGCGCCAGCAGCCAAGATGCCCGATCTAGCAATCAGCCCCAGCATTTT.

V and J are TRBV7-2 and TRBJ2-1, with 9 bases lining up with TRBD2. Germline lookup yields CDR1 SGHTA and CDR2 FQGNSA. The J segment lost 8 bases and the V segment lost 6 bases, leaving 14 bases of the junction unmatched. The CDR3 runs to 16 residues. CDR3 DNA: TGTGCCAGCAGTTTGGCTAGACTAGCGGAAATCGATGAGCAGTTCTTC. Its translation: CASSLARLAEIDEQFF.

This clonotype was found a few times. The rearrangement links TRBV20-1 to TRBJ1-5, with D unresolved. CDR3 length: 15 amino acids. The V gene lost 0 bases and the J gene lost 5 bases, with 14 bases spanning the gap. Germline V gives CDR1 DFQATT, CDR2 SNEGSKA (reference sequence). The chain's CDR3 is CSARDRGKRYQPQHF. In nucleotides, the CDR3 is TGCAGTGCTAGAGATCGAGGGAAACGGTATCAGCCCCAGCATTTT.

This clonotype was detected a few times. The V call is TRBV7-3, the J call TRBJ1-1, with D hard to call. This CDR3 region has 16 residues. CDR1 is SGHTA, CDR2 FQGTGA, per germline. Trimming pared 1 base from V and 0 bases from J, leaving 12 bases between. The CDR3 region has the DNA TGTGCCAGCAGCTTAATCGCGGATCCCGTGAACACTGAAGCTTTCTTT. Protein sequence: CASSLIADPVNTEAFF.

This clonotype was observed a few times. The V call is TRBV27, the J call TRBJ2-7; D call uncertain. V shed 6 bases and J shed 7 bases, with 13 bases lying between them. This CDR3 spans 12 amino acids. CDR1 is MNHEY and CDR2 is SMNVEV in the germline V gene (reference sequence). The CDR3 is CASRGDRAEQYF. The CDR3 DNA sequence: TGTGCCAGCAGAGGAGACCGCGCGGAGCAGTACTTC.

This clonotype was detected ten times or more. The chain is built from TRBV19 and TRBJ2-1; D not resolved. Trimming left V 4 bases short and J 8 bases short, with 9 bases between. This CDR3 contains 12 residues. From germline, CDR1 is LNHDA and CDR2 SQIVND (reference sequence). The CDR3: CASSRGMDEQFF. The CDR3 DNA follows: TGTGCCAGTAGTAGGGGAATGGATGAGCAGTTCTTC.

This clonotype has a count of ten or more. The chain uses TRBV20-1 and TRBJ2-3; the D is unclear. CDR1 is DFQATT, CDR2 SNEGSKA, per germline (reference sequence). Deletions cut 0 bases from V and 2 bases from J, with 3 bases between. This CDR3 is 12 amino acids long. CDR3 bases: TGCAGTGCTAGAGAGAACACAGATACGCAGTATTTT. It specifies CSARENTDTQYF.

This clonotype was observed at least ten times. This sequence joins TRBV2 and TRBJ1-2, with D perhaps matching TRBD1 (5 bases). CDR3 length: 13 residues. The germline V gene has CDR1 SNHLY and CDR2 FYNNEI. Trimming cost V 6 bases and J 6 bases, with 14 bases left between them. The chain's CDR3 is CASRAQGTDGYTF. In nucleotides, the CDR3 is TGTGCCAGCAGGGCGCAGGGCACTGATGGCTACACCTTC.

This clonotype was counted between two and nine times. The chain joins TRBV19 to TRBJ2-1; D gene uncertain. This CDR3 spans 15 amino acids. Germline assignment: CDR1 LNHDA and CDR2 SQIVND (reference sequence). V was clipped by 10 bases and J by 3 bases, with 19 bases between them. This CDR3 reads CANAARLNSYNEQFF. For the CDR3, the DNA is TGTGCCAACGCGGCCCGATTAAACAGCTACAATGAGCAGTTCTTC.

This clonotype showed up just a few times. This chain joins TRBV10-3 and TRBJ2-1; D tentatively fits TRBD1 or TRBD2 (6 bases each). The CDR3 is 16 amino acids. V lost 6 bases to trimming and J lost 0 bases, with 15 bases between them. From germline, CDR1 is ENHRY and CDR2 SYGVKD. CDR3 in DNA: TGTGCCATCAGCGGGGACGGGGGCCGCTCCTACAATGAGCAGTTCTTC. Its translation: CAISGDGGRSYNEQFF.

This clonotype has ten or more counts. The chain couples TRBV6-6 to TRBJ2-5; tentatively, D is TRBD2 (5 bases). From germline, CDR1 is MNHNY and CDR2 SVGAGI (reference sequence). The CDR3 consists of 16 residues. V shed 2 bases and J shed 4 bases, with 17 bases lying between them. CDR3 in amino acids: CASSYPGVALLETQYF. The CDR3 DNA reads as TGTGCCAGCAGTTACCCCGGGGTAGCTCTCCTAGAGACCCAGTACTTC.

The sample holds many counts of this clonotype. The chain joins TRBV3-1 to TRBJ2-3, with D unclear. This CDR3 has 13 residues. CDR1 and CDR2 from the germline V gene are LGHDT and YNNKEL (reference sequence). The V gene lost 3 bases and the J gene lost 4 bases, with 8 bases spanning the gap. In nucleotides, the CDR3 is TGTGCCAGCAGCCAGACCAGTCCAGATACGCAGTATTTT. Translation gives CASSQTSPDTQYF.

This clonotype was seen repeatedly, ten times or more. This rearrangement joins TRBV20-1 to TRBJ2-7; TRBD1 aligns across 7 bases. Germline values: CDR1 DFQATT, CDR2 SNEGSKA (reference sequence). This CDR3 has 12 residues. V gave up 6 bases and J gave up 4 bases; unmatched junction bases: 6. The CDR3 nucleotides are TGCAGTGCACGGGACAGATCTTACGAGCAGTACTTC. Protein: CSARDRSYEQYF.